This entry lists 3 T cell receptor beta chains sequenced from one sample in a study of shared clonotypes between healthy human individuals. Naive CD8 cells, CD45RO-negative and positively selected for CCR7, excluded terminally differentiated effector memory CD45RA+ cells. Profiling relied on immunoSEQ multiplex PCR, and the TCRdb table lists in-frame clones only, not all of them. The sample holds approximately 720,000 clones, under 95% seen once. Material: naive CD8+ T cells sorted from blood. These receptors all come from a young man in good health.

This chain connects TRBV27 to TRBJ2-1; D call uncertain. With 3 bases removed from V and 2 bases from J, the gap between germline ends came to 17 bases. Germline assignment: CDR1 MNHEY and CDR2 SMNVEV (reference sequence). This CDR3 has 17 residues. DNA for the CDR3: TGTGCCAGCAGTTTTTCCCCCCGAGAAGTCGCCTACAATGAGCAGTTCTTC. It translates to CASSFSPREVAYNEQFF.

A single count supports this clone. V gene TRBV6-6 combines with J gene TRBJ1-1; no clear D. Trimming left V 3 bases short and J 5 bases short, with 7 bases between. The CDR3 has 12 residues. Per the germline V gene, CDR1 is MNHNY and CDR2 is SVGAGI (reference sequence). CDR3 region: CASSYTGTEAFF. The CDR3 DNA reads TGTGCCAGCAGTTATACCGGGACTGAAGCTTTCTTT.

The chain employs TRBV16 and TRBJ2-7; no firm D call. The ends were cut back, 0 bases at V and 3 bases at J, with 9 bases in the middle. CDR3 size: 14 residues. Germline V gene lookup returns CDR1 KGHSY and CDR2 FQNENV. In DNA form, the CDR3 reads TGTGCCAGCAGCCAATCAGGCAGACTCTACGAGCAGTACTTC. Translated: CASSQSGRLYEQYF.